This TCR beta chain was sequenced in a study of blood T cell repertoires in COVID-19. Study information: PBMCs, B-cell-depleted T cells, or T cells were the source of the cDNA or gDNA that made up the material.

This clone was seen only a few times. V shed 3 bases and J shed 7 bases, with 16 bases lying between them. CDR3 size: 14 residues. Germline V gene sequence: CDR1 SGDLS, CDR2 YYNGEE. How the authors handled the data: Reference gene primer amplification yielded estimated nucleated cell counts. Data came from immunoSEQ multiplex PCR; TCRdb stores just in-frame clones and leaves some out. V, J and clone size were drawn from that table, and D and trimming were deduced from the DNA. The data show some 220,000 clones, 80% to 95% seen once. Enrolled during active infection, Seattle patients were then followed longitudinally.

Sequencing was done on a sample of peripheral blood. The TCR originated in a man under 40 with COVID-19, enrolled during active disease. The chain links TRBV9 to TRBJ1-2, with D perhaps TRBD1 (5 bases). For the CDR3, the DNA is TGTGCCAGCAGCGCCCCAGGGAGGGTGGGTGGCTACACCTTC. It specifies CASSAPGRVGGYTF.